The 27 T cell receptor beta chains below were found in one sample sequenced in a study of shared clonotypes between healthy human individuals. TCRdb keeps only in-frame clones here, not all; method: immunoSEQ multiplex PCR. The sample has about 2.4 million clones; approximately 93% are singletons. The sample taken for sequencing was naive CD4+ T cells from PBMCs. Subset of the sample: CD45RA+ positively selected. The receptor source for this set is a man aged 18 to 35 in good health. Some clones in this sample may be carry-over from other donors' samples.

The V and J genes are TRBV5-1 and TRBJ2-3; perhaps TRBD1 as D (5 bases). The CDR3 totals 13 residues. V was cut by 4 bases and J by 7 bases, with 13 bases left in between. CDR1 SGHRS and CDR2 YFSETQ come from the germline V gene. The CDR3 coding sequence is TGCGCCAGCAGCCCCGAGACAGATAATACGCAGTATTTT. Protein product: CASSPETDNTQYF.

Of note for this clone: The sample holds other DNA sequences that translate to the same CDR3. The chain uses TRBV6-1 and TRBJ1-1; TRBD1 is a possible D gene (6 bases). CDR3 length: 13 amino acids. V dropped 4 bases and J dropped 5 bases, with 11 bases sitting between them. Germline CDR1 and CDR2: MNHNS and SASEGT. The CDR3 loop is CASSVEGGTEAFF. For the CDR3, the DNA is TGTGCCAGCAGTGTTGAGGGGGGAACTGAAGCTTTCTTT.

Comments on this clone: This CDR3 is also generated by other DNA sequences in the sample. The gene calls are TRBV7-2 and TRBJ2-7, with D perhaps matching TRBD1 (5 bases). This CDR3 spans 13 amino acids. CDR1 is SGHTA, CDR2 FQGNSA, per germline. Deletions cut 5 bases from V and 4 bases from J, with 12 bases between. This chain's CDR3 is CASSPPGSYEQYF. The CDR3 DNA reads as TGTGCCAGCAGCCCCCCAGGGTCTTACGAGCAGTACTTC.

The chain is built from TRBV2 and TRBJ1-1; 8 nucleotides line up with TRBD1. The CDR3 loop spans 12 amino acids. The germline V gene has CDR1 SNHLY and CDR2 FYNNEI. V was clipped by 6 bases and J by 6 bases; unmatched bases: 3. For the CDR3, the DNA is TGTGCCAGCAGGGTGACAGGGGCTGAAGCTTTCTTT. Protein product: CASRVTGAEAFF.

The chain couples TRBV2 to TRBJ1-2; TRBD1 aligns across 10 bases. This CDR3 contains 16 residues. The trim removed 2 bases at V and 4 bases at J, leaving 7 bases unmatched. CDR1 SNHLY and CDR2 FYNNEI come from the germline V gene. In DNA, the CDR3 is TGTGCCAGCAGTGAACTAGGACAGGGGGTGGTCTATGGCTACACCTTC. This encodes CASSELGQGVVYGYTF.

This clone was observed a few times. The chain uses TRBV10-3 and TRBJ1-2; D gene uncertain. V was clipped by 3 bases and J by 8 bases, with 4 bases between them. CDR1 is ENHRY, CDR2 SYGVKD, per germline. This CDR3 contains 10 residues. CDR3 residues: CAISEGGYTF. The CDR3 DNA follows: TGTGCCATCAGTGAAGGCGGCTACACCTTC.

The rearrangement links TRBV19 to TRBJ2-5, with TRBD1 matching 7 bases. The CDR3 extends over 14 amino acids. The germline V gene has CDR1 LNHDA and CDR2 SQIVND (reference sequence). After removal of 8 bases from V and 3 bases from J, the junction contained 9 bases not matched to a gene. CDR3 amino acids: CASENSGQEETQYF. Here the CDR3 DNA reads TGTGCCAGTGAAAACTCCGGACAGGAAGAGACCCAGTACTTC.

This chain links TRBV29-1 with TRBJ2-5; D remains unclear. Trimming took off 2 bases at V and 13 bases at J, with 11 bases between the two ends. The CDR3 sequence is 10 residues long. Looked up from germline, CDR1 is SQVTM and CDR2 is ANQGSEA. CDR3 region: CSVEFTAMYF. The CDR3 DNA reads TGCAGCGTTGAATTTACGGCCATGTACTTC.

This clone appeared once. The chain recombines TRBV6-5 with TRBJ2-4, with no clear D. Trimming removed 6 bases from V and 0 bases from J, with 12 bases in between. This CDR3 region has 15 residues. Germline V gene sequence: CDR1 MNHEY, CDR2 SVGAGI. CDR3 loop: CASRKGRLAKNIQYF. DNA for the CDR3: TGTGCCAGCAGGAAAGGGCGGCTAGCCAAAAACATTCAGTACTTC.

The chain couples TRBV27 to TRBJ2-5; TRBD2 matches at 16 bases. This CDR3 comprises 18 residues. The germline V gene encodes CDR1 MNHEY and CDR2 SMNVEV (reference sequence). V lost 5 bases, J lost 2 bases, and 8 bases stayed unmatched. CDR3 residues: CASSQGTSGRGGQETQYF. As DNA, the CDR3 is TGTGCCAGCAGTCAAGGGACTAGCGGGAGGGGGGGGCAAGAGACCCAGTACTTC.

The chain joins TRBV2 to TRBJ1-2; TRBD1 is a possible D gene (5 bases). Per germline, CDR1 SNHLY and CDR2 FYNNEI. The CDR3 runs 18 residues. Trimming took 7 bases from V and 8 from J, leaving 32 bases between them. CDR3 in amino acids: CASKSPQSGGARYLGYTF. For the CDR3, the DNA is TGTGCCAGCAAGAGCCCCCAATCCGGCGGGGCTCGTTATTTGGGCTACACCTTC. The entire variable domain, with the rest obtained from reference TRBV2 and TRBJ1-2, is as follows: EPEVTQTPSHQVTQMGQEVILRCVPISNHLYFYWYRQILGQKVEFLVSFYNNEISEKSEIFDDQFSVERPDGSNFTLKIRSTKLEDSAMYFCASKSPQSGGARYLGYTFGSGTRLTVV.

A note on this clone: The sample has other DNA sequences that encode this CDR3 too. This sequence joins TRBV7-3 and TRBJ2-1; tentatively, D is TRBD2 (5 bases). CDR1 SGHTA and CDR2 FQGTGA come from the germline V gene. Trimming took off 3 bases at V and 5 bases at J, with 8 bases between the two ends. The CDR3 runs 13 residues. The chain's CDR3 is CASSFTRDNEQFF. CDR3 DNA sequence: TGTGCCAGCAGCTTCACTAGGGACAATGAGCAGTTCTTC. Variable domain in full (rest from reference TRBV7-3 and TRBJ2-1): GAGVSQTPSNKVTEKGKYVELRCDPISGHTALYWYRQSLGQGPEFLIYFQGTGAADDSGLPNDRFFAVRPEGSVSTLKIQRTERGDSAVYLCASSFTRDNEQFFGPGTRLTVL.

A note on this clone: The sample has other DNA sequences that encode this CDR3 too. The chain couples TRBV27 to TRBJ2-5; D is unclear. From germline, CDR1 is MNHEY and CDR2 SMNVEV (reference sequence). The germline V and J ends were trimmed by 3 bases and 4 bases, with 3 bases remaining between them. The CDR3 contains 11 residues. This chain's CDR3 is CASSFRETQYF. The CDR3 DNA is TGTGCCAGCAGTTTCAGAGAGACCCAGTACTTC.

This clone was detected a few times. The rearrangement uses TRBV28 and TRBJ1-1, with unresolved D. The CDR3 has 14 amino acids. The germline CDR1 and CDR2 sequences are MDHEN and SYDVKM. Trimming took 1 base from V and 6 from J, leaving 12 bases between them. CDR3 nucleotide sequence: TGTGCCAGCAGTTTATCGGTCCGGCATGCTGAAGCTTTCTTT. Amino acid sequence: CASSLSVRHAEAFF.

The chain carries TRBV7-9 and TRBJ2-2; D is unclear. This CDR3 comprises 14 residues. The V end was cut by 2 bases, the J end by 6 bases, with 10 bases between. The germline V gene has CDR1 SEHNR and CDR2 FQNEAQ (reference sequence). The DNA for the CDR3 is TGTGCCAGCAGCTTAATGTCTACCGCCGGGGAGCTGTTTTTT. Translation: CASSLMSTAGELFF.

The genes are TRBV5-1 and TRBJ2-7; 15 bases agree with TRBD2. Germline-derived CDR1 and CDR2 are SGHRS and YFSETQ. V was pared by 0 bases and J by 2 bases, with 3 bases of the junction left unmatched. The CDR3 is 17 amino acids. As DNA, the CDR3 is TGCGCCAGCAGCTTGGCTGGACTAGCGGGAGGGACCTACGAGCAGTACTTC. It translates to CASSLAGLAGGTYEQYF.

This sequence joins TRBV7-2 and TRBJ2-7; D not resolved. The CDR3 is 14 amino acids. The ends were cut back, 1 base at V and 9 bases at J, with 16 bases in the middle. Germline V gives CDR1 SGHTA, CDR2 FQGNSA. CDR3 in DNA: TGTGCCAGCAGCTTAGGGCCCCCCTCGTATGTGCAGTACTTC. Amino acid sequence: CASSLGPPSYVQYF. The variable domain in full, completed from reference TRBV7-2 and TRBJ2-7, reads GAGVSQSPSNKVTEKGKDVELRCDPISGHTALYWYRQSLGQGLEFLIYFQGNSAPDKSGLPSDRFSAERTGGSVSTLTIQRTQQEDSAVYLCASSLGPPSYVQYFGPGTRLTVT.

This chain connects TRBV5-1 to TRBJ2-5; TRBD2 matches at 7 bases. V lost 0 bases and J lost 4; bases outside the gene matches: 21. Germline CDR1 SGHRS, CDR2 YFSETQ. This CDR3 region has 20 residues. In DNA, the CDR3 is TGCGCCAGCAGCTTGGCCCCGTACCCGGGCGCTAGCGGTCCCAGAGAGACCCAGTACTTC. Protein sequence: CASSLAPYPGASGPRETQYF.

A single count supports this clone. The V and J genes are TRBV5-4 and TRBJ1-1, with D perhaps matching TRBD1 (6 bases). V shed 0 bases and J shed 9 bases, with 18 bases lying between them. The CDR3 sequence is 15 residues long. Germline lookup yields CDR1 SGHNT and CDR2 YYREEE (reference sequence). CDR3 amino acids: CASSLAGQGFGKAFF. The CDR3 bases are TGTGCCAGCAGCTTGGCTGGCCAGGGGTTCGGGAAAGCTTTCTTT.

To note about this clone: Distinct nucleotide sequences in the sample also encode this CDR3. The chain uses TRBV2 and TRBJ1-1; 11 bases map to TRBD1. From germline, CDR1 is SNHLY and CDR2 FYNNEI. Losses at the gene ends were 6 bases for V and 6 bases for J; bases not matched to a gene: 0. The CDR3 runs 12 residues. In DNA, the CDR3 is TGTGCCAGCAGGGGACAGGGGGCTGAAGCTTTCTTT. Its protein is CASRGQGAEAFF. The complete variable domain, with remaining parts taken from reference TRBV2 and TRBJ1-1, reads EPEVTQTPSHQVTQMGQEVILRCVPISNHLYFYWYRQILGQKVEFLVSFYNNEISEKSEIFDDQFSVERPDGSNFTLKIRSTKLEDSAMYFCASRGQGAEAFFGQGTRLTVV.

This clone has a single count. The V gene is TRBV5-1, the J gene TRBJ2-1, with 9 bases fitting TRBD2. Germline CDR1 and CDR2: SGHRS and YFSETQ. Trimming removed 1 base from V and 0 bases from J; junction bases left unmatched: 8. The CDR3 is 18 residues long. The CDR3 loop reads CASSLPRREGSSYNEQFF. DNA for the CDR3: TGCGCCAGCAGCTTGCCGAGGCGGGAGGGGAGCTCCTACAATGAGCAGTTCTTC.

V and J are TRBV11-2 and TRBJ2-5; D gene uncertain. There are 16 residues in the CDR3. Between the trimmed V and J ends, which lost 3 bases and 7 bases, there was a span of 21 bases. The germline gives CDR1 SGHAT, CDR2 FQNNGV. CDR3 sequence: CASSFSTGVNFGTQYF. The DNA for the CDR3 is TGTGCCAGCAGCTTTTCGACCGGTGTCAATTTTGGGACCCAGTACTTC.

This chain connects TRBV2 to TRBJ1-4; D remains ambiguous. CDR1 and CDR2 from the germline V gene are SNHLY and FYNNEI. With 4 bases removed from V and 5 bases from J, the gap between germline ends came to 14 bases. The CDR3 totals 15 residues. CDR3 bases: TGTGCCAGCAGTGGGCAGGCAAACCCGAATGAAAAACTGTTTTTT. As protein: CASSGQANPNEKLFF.

V gene TRBV5-4 combines with J gene TRBJ2-3, with a tentative D call TRBD1 (5 bases). Germline CDR1 SGHNT, CDR2 YYREEE (reference sequence). The V end lost 0 bases, the J end lost 2 bases, and 16 bases lay between the germline ends. This CDR3 spans 17 amino acids. The CDR3 is CASSLGGRGQSTDTQYF. The CDR3 DNA sequence: TGTGCCAGCAGCTTGGGAGGAAGGGGCCAGTCCACAGATACGCAGTATTTT.

The V gene is TRBV28, the J gene TRBJ2-7; a possible D gene is TRBD2 (5 bases). The CDR3 sequence is 12 residues long. Trimming pared 8 bases from V and 3 bases from J, leaving 11 bases between. Germline V gives CDR1 MDHEN, CDR2 SYDVKM. CDR3 coding DNA: TGTGCCAGCGTCTCAGAGGGCTACGAGCAGTACTTC. Protein product: CASVSEGYEQYF.

This chain uses TRBV5-1 with TRBJ1-4; tentatively, D is TRBD1 (6 bases). The V end was cut by 0 bases, the J end by 8 bases, with 14 bases between. The CDR3 sequence is 15 residues long. CDR1 is SGHRS, CDR2 YFSETQ, per germline. The DNA for the CDR3 is TGCGCCAGCAGCTTGGAGGCGGGGGGCTGGGAAAAACTGTTTTTT. Amino acid sequence: CASSLEAGGWEKLFF.

The chain couples TRBV29-1 to TRBJ2-6; D not certain. The germline gives CDR1 SQVTM, CDR2 ANQGSEA. Between the trimmed V and J ends, which lost 3 bases and 2 bases, there was a span of 11 bases. This CDR3 is built from 15 residues. This CDR3 reads CSVDTGPTGANVLTF. CDR3 DNA sequence: TGCAGCGTTGATACCGGACCGACTGGGGCCAACGTCCTGACTTTC.